This T cell receptor beta chain was obtained from a study of OX40 agonist ivuxolimab in advanced cancers. As for the study in general: At about 81% male, the cohort had a mean age of about 60 years, ranging from roughly 23 to 80. The study's findings and limits: CD4+ and CD8+ T cells in blood underwent clonal expansion by week 6 at 0.1 to 3.0 mg/kg.

For this clone: What it binds is not known.

Profiled with immunoSEQ multiplex PCR; TCRdb holds only in-frame clones, not every one. Of approximately 100,000 clones in the sample, just over 90% were seen once. Exclusion of a patient followed from autoimmune disease history or systemic immunosuppression. Sample: CD4+ or CD8+ T cells sorted from blood, taken in a trial of the OX40 agonist ivuxolimab. The clonotype originates from an adult with an advanced solid tumor such as melanoma, head and neck, liver or kidney cancer.

The CDR3 region is CASSLQGTGNTIYF. The CDR3, as DNA: TGCGCCAGCAGTTTACAGGGGACGGGAAACACCATATATTTT. The rearrangement joins TRBV4-3 to TRBJ1-3, with TRBD1 matching over 7 bases. The V gene's germline CDR1 is LGHNA and CDR2 YSLEER. CDR3 size: 14 residues. With 6 bases clipped from V and 4 bases from J, the junction kept 6 bases outside the gene matches.